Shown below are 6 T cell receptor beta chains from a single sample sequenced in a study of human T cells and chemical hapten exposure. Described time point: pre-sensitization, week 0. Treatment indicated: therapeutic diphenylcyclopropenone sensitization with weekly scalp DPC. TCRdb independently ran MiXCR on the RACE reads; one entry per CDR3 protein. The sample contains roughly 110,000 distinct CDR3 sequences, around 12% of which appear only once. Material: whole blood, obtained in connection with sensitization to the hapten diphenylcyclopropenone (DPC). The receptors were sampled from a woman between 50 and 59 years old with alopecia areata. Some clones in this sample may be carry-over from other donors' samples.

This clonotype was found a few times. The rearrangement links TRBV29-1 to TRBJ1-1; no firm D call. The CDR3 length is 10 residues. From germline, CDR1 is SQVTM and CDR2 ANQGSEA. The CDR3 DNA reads TGCCAAGGACCCGCAACTGAAGCTTTCTTT. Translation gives CQGPATEAFF.

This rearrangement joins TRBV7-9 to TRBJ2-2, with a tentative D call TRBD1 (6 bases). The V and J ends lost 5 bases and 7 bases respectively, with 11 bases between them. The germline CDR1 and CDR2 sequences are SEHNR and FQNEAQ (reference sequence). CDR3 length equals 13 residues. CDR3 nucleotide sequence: TGTGCCAGCAGCGAACAGGGCGGCGGGGAGCTGTTTTTT. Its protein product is CASSEQGGGELFF.

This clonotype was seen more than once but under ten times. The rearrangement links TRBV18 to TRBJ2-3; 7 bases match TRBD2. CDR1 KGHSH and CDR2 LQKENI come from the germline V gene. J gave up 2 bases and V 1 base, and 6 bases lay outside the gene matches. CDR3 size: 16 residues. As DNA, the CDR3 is TGTGCCAGCTCACCACGGGAGGGCCGAGTCACAGATACGCAGTATTTT. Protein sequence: CASSPREGRVTDTQYF.

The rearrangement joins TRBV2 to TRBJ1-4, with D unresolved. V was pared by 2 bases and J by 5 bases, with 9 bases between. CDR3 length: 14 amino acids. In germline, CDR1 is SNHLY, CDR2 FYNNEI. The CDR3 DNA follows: TGTGCCAGCAGTGAATGGCAGTCAAATGAAAAACTGTTTTTT. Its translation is CASSEWQSNEKLFF.

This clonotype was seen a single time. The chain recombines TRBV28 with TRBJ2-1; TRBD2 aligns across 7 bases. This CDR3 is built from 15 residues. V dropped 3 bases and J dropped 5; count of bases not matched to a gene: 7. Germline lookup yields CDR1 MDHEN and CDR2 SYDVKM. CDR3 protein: CASSFGGDLNNEQFF. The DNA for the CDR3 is TGTGCCAGCAGTTTTGGGGGGGACTTGAACAATGAGCAGTTCTTC.

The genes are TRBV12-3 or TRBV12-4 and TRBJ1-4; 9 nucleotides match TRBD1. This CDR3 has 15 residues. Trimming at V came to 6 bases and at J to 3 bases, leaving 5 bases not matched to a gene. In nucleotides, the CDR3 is TGTGCCAGCAGCAAACAGGGGGCAGCTAATGAAAAACTGTTTTTT. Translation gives CASSKQGAANEKLFF.